Below are 6 T cell receptor beta chains sequenced from a single sample in a study of blood T cell repertoires in COVID-19. Here immunoSEQ multiplex PCR was the method, and the copy in TCRdb shows in-frame clones only, minus some. Altogether 140,000 to 150,000 clones are present, 88% being singletons, with the ten largest covering approximately 2.4%. The sequenced sample was peripheral blood. These receptors were taken from a human donor with COVID-19, enrolled during active disease. The donor label of this sample is uncertain.

This chain links TRBV25-1 with TRBJ2-1; 7 nucleotides align to TRBD1. V was clipped by 6 bases and J by 4 bases; unmatched bases: 9. The germline CDR1 and CDR2 sequences are MGHDK and SYGVNS. The CDR3 spans 15 residues. The CDR3 DNA follows: TGTGCCAGCAGGGGAAACGGACAGGTTTACAATGAGCAGTTCTTC. Residues: CASRGNGQVYNEQFF.

The chain is built from TRBV6-1 and TRBJ1-6, with 7 bases that match TRBD1. Per germline, CDR1 MNHNS and CDR2 SASEGT. This CDR3 is built from 16 residues. V was clipped by 4 bases and J by 7 bases; unmatched bases: 10. The CDR3 bases are TGTGCCAGCAGTGTTATTTCCGGGACAGAAAATTCACCCCTCCACTTT. Protein: CASSVISGTENSPLHF.

This clone has only a few counts. V gene TRBV9 combines with J gene TRBJ1-2, with D perhaps TRBD1 (5 bases). Per germline, CDR1 SGDLS and CDR2 YYNGEE. Trimming left V 3 bases short and J 10 bases short, with 16 bases between. This CDR3 has 13 amino acids. CDR3 amino acids: CASSGTPDSHYTF. The CDR3 DNA reads TGTGCCAGCAGCGGTACCCCAGACAGCCACTACACCTTC.

The CDR3 DNA reads as TGTGCCAGCAGCTCGGGACTTAATTCCTACGAGCAGTACTTC. Translation gives CASSSGLNSYEQYF. The chain combines TRBV5-4 with TRBJ2-7; possibly TRBD2 for D (6 bases). Germline assignment: CDR1 SGHNT and CDR2 YYREEE (reference sequence). Trimming stripped 3 bases from V and 1 base from J, with 11 bases between. The CDR3 runs to 14 residues. Filled out from reference TRBV5-4 and TRBJ2-7, the complete variable domain reads ETGVTQSPTHLIKTRGQQVTLRCSSQSGHNTVSWYQQALGQGPQFIFQYYREEENGRGNFPPRFSGLQFPNYSSELNVNALELDDSALYLCASSSGLNSYEQYFGPGTRLTVT.

The chain couples TRBV29-1 to TRBJ1-6; 8 bases agree with TRBD1. Looked up from germline, CDR1 is SQVTM and CDR2 is ANQGSEA. The CDR3 runs 14 residues. V dropped 7 bases and J dropped 9; count of bases not matched to a gene: 11. The CDR3 DNA sequence: TGCAGCGACTATTGGACAGGGATTACTTCACCCCTCCACTTT. As protein: CSDYWTGITSPLHF. Full variable domain (remainder filled in from reference TRBV29-1 and TRBJ1-6): SAVISQKPSRDICQRGTSLTIQCQVDSQVTMMFWYRQQPGQSLTLIATANQGSEATYESGFVIDKFPISRPNLTFSTLTVSNMSPEDSSIYLCSDYWTGITSPLHFGNGTRLTVT.

V is TRBV19 and J is TRBJ1-1; D not resolved. V lost 5 bases, J lost 3 bases, and 10 bases lay in between. Germline assignment: CDR1 LNHDA and CDR2 SQIVND (reference sequence). The CDR3 contains 13 residues. CDR3 protein: CASSAAADTEAFF. In DNA, the CDR3 is TGTGCCAGTAGTGCGGCCGCGGACACTGAAGCTTTCTTT.